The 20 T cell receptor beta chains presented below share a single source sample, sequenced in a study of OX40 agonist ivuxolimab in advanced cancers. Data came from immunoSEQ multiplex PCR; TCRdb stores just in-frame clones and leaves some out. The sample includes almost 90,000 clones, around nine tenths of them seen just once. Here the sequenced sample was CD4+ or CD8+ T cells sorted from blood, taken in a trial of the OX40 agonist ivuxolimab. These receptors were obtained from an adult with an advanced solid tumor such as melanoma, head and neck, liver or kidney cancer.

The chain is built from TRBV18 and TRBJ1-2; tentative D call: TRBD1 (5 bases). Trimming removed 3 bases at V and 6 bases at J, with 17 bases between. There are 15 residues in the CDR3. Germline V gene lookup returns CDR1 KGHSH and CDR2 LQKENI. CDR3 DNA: TGTGCCAGCTCACCCTCGGGGCAGGTCCGGGATGGCTACACCTTC. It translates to CASSPSGQVRDGYTF. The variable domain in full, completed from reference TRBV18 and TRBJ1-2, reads NAGVMQNPRHLVRRRGQEARLRCSPMKGHSHVYWYRQLPEEGLKFMVYLQKENIIDESGMPKERFSAEFPKEGPSILRIQQVVRGDSAAYFCASSPSGQVRDGYTFGSGTRLTVV.

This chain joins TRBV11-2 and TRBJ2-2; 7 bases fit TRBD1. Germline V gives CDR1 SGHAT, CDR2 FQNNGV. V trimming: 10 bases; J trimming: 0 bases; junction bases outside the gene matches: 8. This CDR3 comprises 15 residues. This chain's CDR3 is CATKTDRTNTGELFF. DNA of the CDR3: TGTGCCACCAAAACGGACAGGACGAACACCGGGGAGCTGTTTTTT.

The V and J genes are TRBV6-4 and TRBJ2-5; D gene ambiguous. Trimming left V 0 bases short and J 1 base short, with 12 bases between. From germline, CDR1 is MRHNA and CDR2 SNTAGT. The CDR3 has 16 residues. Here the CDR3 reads CASSDSSSTSQETQYF. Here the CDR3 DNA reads TGTGCCAGCAGTGACTCAAGTTCCACCTCCCAAGAGACCCAGTACTTC.

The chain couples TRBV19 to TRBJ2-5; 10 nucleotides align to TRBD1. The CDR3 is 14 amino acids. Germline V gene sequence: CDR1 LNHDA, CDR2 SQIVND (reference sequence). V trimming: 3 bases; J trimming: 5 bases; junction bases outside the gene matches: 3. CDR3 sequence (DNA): TGTGCCAGTAGTATGGGACAGGGGTTGGAGACCCAGTACTTC. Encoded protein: CASSMGQGLETQYF. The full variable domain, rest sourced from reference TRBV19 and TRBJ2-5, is DGGITQSPKYLFRKEGQNVTLSCEQNLNHDAMYWYRQDPGQGLRLIYYSQIVNDFQKGDIAEGYSVSREKKESFPLTVTSAQKNPTAFYLCASSMGQGLETQYFGPGTRLLVL.

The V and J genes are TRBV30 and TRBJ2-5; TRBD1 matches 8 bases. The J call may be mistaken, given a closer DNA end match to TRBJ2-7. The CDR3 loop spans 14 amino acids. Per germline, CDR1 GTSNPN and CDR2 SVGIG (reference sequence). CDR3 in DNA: TGTGCCCACGACAGGGGCCAGGCCGAAAACGAGCAGTACTTC. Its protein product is CAHDRGQAENEQYF.

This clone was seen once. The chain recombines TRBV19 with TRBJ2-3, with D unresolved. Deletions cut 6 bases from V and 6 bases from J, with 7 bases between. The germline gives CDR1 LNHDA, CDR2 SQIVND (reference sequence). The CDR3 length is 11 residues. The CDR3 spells CASRSADTQYF. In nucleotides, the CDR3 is TGTGCCAGTAGATCGGCCGATACGCAGTATTTT.

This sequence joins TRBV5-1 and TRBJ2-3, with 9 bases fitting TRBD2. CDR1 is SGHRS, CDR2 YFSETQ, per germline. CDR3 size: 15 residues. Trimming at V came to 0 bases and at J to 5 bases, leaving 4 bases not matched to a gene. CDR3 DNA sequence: TGCGCCAGCAGCTTGGAGGCGGGGGGGCAAGATACGCAGTATTTT. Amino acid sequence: CASSLEAGGQDTQYF.

The CDR3 bases are TGTGCCAGCAGCCTCCGGGGACCATTGAGGGGTGAGCAGTTCTTC. Its protein is CASSLRGPLRGEQFF. V usage is TRBV7-2 and J usage is TRBJ2-1; D possibly uses TRBD1 or TRBD2 (5 bases each). Germline assignment: CDR1 SGHTA and CDR2 FQGNSA. This CDR3 is built from 15 residues. The V end lost 5 bases, the J end lost 9 bases, and 20 bases lay between the germline ends. Full variable domain (missing parts from reference TRBV7-2 and TRBJ2-1): GAGVSQSPSNKVTEKGKDVELRCDPISGHTALYWYRQSLGQGLEFLIYFQGNSAPDKSGLPSDRFSAERTGGSVSTLTIQRTQQEDSAVYLCASSLRGPLRGEQFFGPGTRLTVL.

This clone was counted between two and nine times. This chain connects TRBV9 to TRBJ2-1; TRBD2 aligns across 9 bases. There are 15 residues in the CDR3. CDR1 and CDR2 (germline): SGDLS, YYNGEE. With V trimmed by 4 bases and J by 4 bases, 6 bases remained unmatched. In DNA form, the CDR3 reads TGTGCCAGCAGCCCGGGAAGCGGGGGGTACAATGAGCAGTTCTTC. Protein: CASSPGSGGYNEQFF.

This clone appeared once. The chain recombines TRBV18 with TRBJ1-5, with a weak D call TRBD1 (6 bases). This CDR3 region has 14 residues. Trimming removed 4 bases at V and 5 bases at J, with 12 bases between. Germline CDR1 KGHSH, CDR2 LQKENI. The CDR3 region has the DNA TGTGCCAGCTCACTACAGGGTTTGGATCAGCCCCAGCATTTT. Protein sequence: CASSLQGLDQPQHF.

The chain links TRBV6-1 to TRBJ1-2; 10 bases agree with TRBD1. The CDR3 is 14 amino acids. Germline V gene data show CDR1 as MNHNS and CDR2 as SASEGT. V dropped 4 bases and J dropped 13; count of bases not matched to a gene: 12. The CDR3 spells CASSVDRDRGQGTF. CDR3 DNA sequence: TGTGCCAGCAGTGTTGACCGGGACAGGGGCCAGGGCACCTTC.

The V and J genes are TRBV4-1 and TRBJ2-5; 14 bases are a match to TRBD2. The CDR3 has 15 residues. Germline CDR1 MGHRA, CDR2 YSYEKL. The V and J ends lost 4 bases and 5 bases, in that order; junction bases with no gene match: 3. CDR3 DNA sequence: TGCGCCAGCAGCCTGGGACTAGCGGGAGTTGAGACCCAGTACTTC. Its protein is CASSLGLAGVETQYF.

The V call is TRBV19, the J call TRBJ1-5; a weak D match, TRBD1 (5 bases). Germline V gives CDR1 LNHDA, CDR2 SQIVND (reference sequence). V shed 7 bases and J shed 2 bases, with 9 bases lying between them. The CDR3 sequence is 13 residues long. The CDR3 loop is CASTWGGNQPQHF. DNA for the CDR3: TGTGCCAGTACTTGGGGGGGCAATCAGCCCCAGCATTTT.

DNA for the CDR3: TGTGCCAGCAGCGGCGGGAGTCGTAGCCACAATGAGCAGTTCTTC. Translating gives CASSGGSRSHNEQFF. The rearrangement links TRBV9 to TRBJ2-1; 7 bases align to TRBD2. This CDR3 contains 15 residues. With 3 bases clipped from V and 5 bases from J, the junction kept 8 bases outside the gene matches. Germline CDR1 SGDLS, CDR2 YYNGEE.

DNA of the CDR3: TGTGCCAGCAGCAAAACCCTGACAGGCAAAGAGACCCAGTACTTC. The encoded protein is CASSKTLTGKETQYF. The chain uses TRBV21-1 and TRBJ2-5; the table's D call, TRBD1, has no DNA check behind it. TRBV21-1 counts as a pseudogene. This CDR3 is built from 15 residues.

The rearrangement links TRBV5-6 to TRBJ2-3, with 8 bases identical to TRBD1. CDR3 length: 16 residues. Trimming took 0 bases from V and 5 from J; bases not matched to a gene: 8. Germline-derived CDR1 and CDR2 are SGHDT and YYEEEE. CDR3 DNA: TGTGCCAGCAGCTTGGAACCCGACAGGGGAAAAGATACGCAGTATTTT. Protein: CASSLEPDRGKDTQYF.

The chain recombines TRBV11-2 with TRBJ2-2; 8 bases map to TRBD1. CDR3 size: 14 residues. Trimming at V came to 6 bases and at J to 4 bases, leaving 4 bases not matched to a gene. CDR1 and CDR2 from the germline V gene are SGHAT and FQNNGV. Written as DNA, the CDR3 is TGTGCCAGCAGATTCGGACAGGGCACCGGGGAGCTGTTTTTT. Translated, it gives CASRFGQGTGELFF. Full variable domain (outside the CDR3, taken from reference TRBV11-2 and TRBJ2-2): EAGVAQSPRYKIIEKRQSVAFWCNPISGHATLYWYQQILGQGPKLLIQFQNNGVVDDSQLPKDRFSAERLKGVDSTLKIQPAKLEDSAVYLCASRFGQGTGELFFGEGSRLTVL.

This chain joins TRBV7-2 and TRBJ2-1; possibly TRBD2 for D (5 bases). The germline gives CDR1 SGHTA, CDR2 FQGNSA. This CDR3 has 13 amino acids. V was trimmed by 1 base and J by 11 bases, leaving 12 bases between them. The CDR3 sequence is CASSLERRFQQFF. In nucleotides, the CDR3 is TGTGCCAGCAGCTTAGAGCGGCGGTTCCAGCAGTTCTTC.

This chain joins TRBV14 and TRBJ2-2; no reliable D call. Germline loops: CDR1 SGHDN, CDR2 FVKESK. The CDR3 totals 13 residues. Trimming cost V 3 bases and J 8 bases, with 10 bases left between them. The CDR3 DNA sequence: TGTGCCAGCAGCCAGAGTCAGTCAGGGGAGCTGTTTTTT. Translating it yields CASSQSQSGELFF.

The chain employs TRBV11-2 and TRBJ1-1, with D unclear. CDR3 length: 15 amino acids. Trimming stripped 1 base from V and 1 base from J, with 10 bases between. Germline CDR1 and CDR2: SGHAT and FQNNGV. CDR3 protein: CASSLALAGNTEAFF. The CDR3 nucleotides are TGTGCCAGCAGCTTAGCCCTAGCAGGGAACACTGAAGCTTTCTTT.